Each of the 13 T cell receptor beta chains below was sequenced from the same sample in a study of cytomegalovirus exposure and HLA in healthy donors. Repertoires were generated with immunoSEQ multiplex PCR, while TCRdb's copy carries only in-frame clones and drops some. The sample has roughly 68,000 clones, 95% to 97% seen once. The sequencing sample was made of PBMCs. All receptors come from a man in his late teens or twenties in good health and CMV-seronegative.

The chain uses TRBV15 and TRBJ2-7, with 8 bases fitting TRBD1. The CDR3 has 16 amino acids. Trimming at V came to 3 bases and at J to 1 base, leaving 8 bases not matched to a gene. Germline CDR1 and CDR2: LNHNV and YYDKDF (reference sequence). DNA of the CDR3: TGTGCCACCAGCAGGGAACCGGGACAGGCGTCCTACGAGCAGTACTTC. Translated: CATSREPGQASYEQYF.

The genes are TRBV19 and TRBJ1-2, with 7 bases identical to TRBD1. The CDR3 contains 13 residues. Germline CDR1 reads LNHDA; CDR2 reads SQIVND (reference sequence). Trimming took 7 bases from V and 4 from J; bases not matched to a gene: 6. The CDR3 reads CASTADRAYGYTF. The CDR3 nucleotides are TGTGCCAGTACCGCAGACAGGGCCTATGGCTACACCTTC.

This chain connects TRBV6-5 to TRBJ2-5; D uncertain. Trimming removed 0 bases at V and 2 bases at J, with 4 bases between. The CDR3 extends over 13 amino acids. CDR1 and CDR2 (germline): MNHEY, SVGAGI. The CDR3 DNA follows: TGTGCCAGCAGTTACTCCAGTCAAGAGACCCAGTACTTC. Protein product: CASSYSSQETQYF.

This chain connects TRBV7-9 to TRBJ1-5; TRBD1 matches 7 bases. CDR1 and CDR2 from the germline V gene are SEHNR and FQNEAQ (reference sequence). This CDR3 comprises 13 residues. The V gene end was trimmed by 6 bases and the J gene end by 6 bases; junction bases not matched to a gene: 5. The CDR3 spells CASSSDRAQPQHF. The CDR3 bases are TGTGCCAGCAGTTCCGACAGGGCTCAGCCCCAGCATTTT.

The chain carries TRBV11-2 and TRBJ2-7, with 7 bases fitting TRBD1. This CDR3 is built from 14 residues. The V gene end was trimmed by 5 bases and the J gene end by 2 bases; junction bases not matched to a gene: 6. Germline loops: CDR1 SGHAT, CDR2 FQNNGV. The CDR3 DNA reads as TGTGCCAGCAGCCACTCGGGACAGCCCTACGAGCAGTACTTC. This gives the protein CASSHSGQPYEQYF. Drawing the rest from reference TRBV11-2 and TRBJ2-7, the complete variable domain is EAGVAQSPRYKIIEKRQSVAFWCNPISGHATLYWYQQILGQGPKLLIQFQNNGVVDDSQLPKDRFSAERLKGVDSTLKIQPAKLEDSAVYLCASSHSGQPYEQYFGPGTRLTVT.

This sequence joins TRBV10-3 and TRBJ1-3; D gene ambiguous. The CDR3 sequence is 14 residues long. V was trimmed by 10 bases and J by 0 bases, leaving 13 bases between them. Looked up from germline, CDR1 is ENHRY and CDR2 is SYGVKD. The CDR3 region is CATSSGSSGNTIYF. DNA for the CDR3: TGTGCCACAAGTAGCGGTAGCTCTGGAAACACCATATATTTT.

The chain combines TRBV7-9 with TRBJ2-7; 11 bases match TRBD2. V trimming: 1 base; J trimming: 3 bases; junction bases outside the gene matches: 2. The CDR3 totals 15 residues. CDR1 SEHNR and CDR2 FQNEAQ come from the germline V gene (reference sequence). The CDR3 loop reads CASSLGGTSGYEQYF. The CDR3 DNA follows: TGTGCCAGCAGCTTAGGTGGGACTAGCGGCTACGAGCAGTACTTC.

The V and J genes are TRBV9 and TRBJ2-7; 14 bases line up with TRBD2. This CDR3 has 17 amino acids. Trimming at V came to 3 bases and at J to 1 base, leaving 6 bases not matched to a gene. Germline CDR1 is SGDLS and CDR2 is YYNGEE. The CDR3 loop is CASSGGLAGASSYEQYF. In nucleotides, the CDR3 is TGTGCCAGCAGCGGGGGACTAGCGGGAGCTTCGTCCTACGAGCAGTACTTC.

Notes on this clone: The same CDR3 can be traced to other DNA sequences in this sample. The CDR3 is CASSIGTAKSNYGYTF. The CDR3 DNA sequence: TGTGCCAGCAGCATAGGGACAGCAAAGTCTAACTATGGCTACACCTTC. The V and J genes are TRBV5-4 and TRBJ1-2; the match to TRBD1 covers 7 bases. V was pared by 4 bases and J by 0 bases, with 9 bases of the junction left unmatched. This CDR3 contains 16 residues. Germline V lookup: CDR1 SGHNT, CDR2 YYREEE (reference sequence).

V gene TRBV2 combines with J gene TRBJ1-5; no clear D gene. Germline values: CDR1 SNHLY, CDR2 FYNNEI. The V end was cut by 6 bases, the J end by 2 bases, with 14 bases between. The CDR3 is made up of 15 amino acids. Here the CDR3 reads CASRNSYVGNQPQHF. In DNA, the CDR3 is TGTGCCAGCAGAAATTCATACGTAGGCAATCAGCCCCAGCATTTT.

The J gene is TRBJ1-6, the V gene TRBV5-6; the match to TRBD1 covers 8 bases. The CDR3 contains 14 residues. Germline CDR1 reads SGHDT; CDR2 reads YYEEEE. With 4 bases clipped from V and 10 bases from J, the junction kept 7 bases outside the gene matches. CDR3 bases: TGTGCCAGCAGCCCTGGACAGGGTCAGTCACCCCTCCACTTT. Its translation: CASSPGQGQSPLHF.

V gene TRBV4-2 combines with J gene TRBJ2-1, with 9 bases fitting TRBD2. Germline CDR1 is LGHNA and CDR2 is YNFKEQ. With 0 bases clipped from V and 4 bases from J, the junction kept 10 bases outside the gene matches. There are 18 residues in the CDR3. CDR3 region: CASSQDRVSGSLYNEQFF. The DNA for the CDR3 is TGTGCCAGCAGCCAAGATCGGGTTAGCGGGAGTCTATACAATGAGCAGTTCTTC.

This chain uses TRBV19 with TRBJ1-2, with TRBD1 matching over 12 bases. V gave up 2 bases and J gave up 4 bases; unmatched junction bases: 11. Germline CDR1 is LNHDA and CDR2 is SQIVND (reference sequence). The CDR3 sequence is 18 residues long. The DNA for the CDR3 is TGTGCCAGTAGTATATCCTGGGGACAGGGGGCGTTTGGCTATGGCTACACCTTC. This encodes CASSISWGQGAFGYGYTF.